These T cell receptor beta chains were read from a single sample in a study of T cell changes during pregnancy in multiple sclerosis. TCRdb's copy holds only in-frame clones and misses some; the assay was immunoSEQ multiplex PCR. The sample shows around 39,000 clones, approximately 90% of them seen only once. The starting material was CD8+ T cells from peripheral blood mononuclear cells, obtained before pregnancy. These receptors all come from a female donor with multiple sclerosis, enrolled in a pregnancy study. The CDR3 runs from the conserved cysteine through the conserved F or W. The D gene is left open where the match is weak. A clone size is listed for some rows: how often the clone was seen (once, few, many), or a class if it is expanded.

v_gene	j_gene	d_gene	abundance	CDR3aa	CDR3nt
TRBV7-3	TRBJ2-1	.	once	CASSLYVGGGPFNEQFF	TGTGCCAGCAGCTTATACGTAGGGGGAGGGCCGTTCAATGAGCAGTTCTTC
TRBV10-1	TRBJ2-1	.	once	CASSRGDSRIDEQFF	TGCGCCAGCTCTCGCGGGGACTCCAGAATCGATGAGCAGTTCTTC
TRBV7-9	TRBJ2-2	.	.	CASQGMAVNTGELFF	TGTGCCAGCCAGGGGATGGCAGTAAACACCGGGGAGCTGTTTTTT
TRBV27	TRBJ2-7	.	.	CASSLPSPRQAPYEQYF	TGTGCCAGCAGTTTACCGAGCCCTCGACAGGCCCCCTACGAGCAGTACTTC
TRBV27	TRBJ2-7	.	.	CASSFGGSYEQYF	TGTGCCAGCAGTTTCGGGGGCTCCTACGAGCAGTACTTC
TRBV9	TRBJ2-1	.	.	CASSVGRVGNNEQFF	TGTGCCAGCAGCGTAGGGCGGGTCGGGAACAATGAGCAGTTCTTC
TRBV7-9	TRBJ1-1	.	.	CASSLVGDTEAFF	TGTGCCAGCAGCTTAGTCGGGGACACTGAAGCTTTCTTT
TRBV28	TRBJ1-2	.	.	CASSQGRLWGYTF	TGTGCCAGCAGTCAAGGGAGGTTGTGGGGCTACACCTTC
TRBV2	TRBJ2-1	TRBD1	.	CASGGRGLYNEQFF	TGTGCCAGTGGGGGTAGGGGGCTCTACAATGAGCAGTTCTTC
TRBV19	TRBJ1-1	.	.	CASSIGQLNTEAFF	TGTGCCAGTAGTATCGGACAGCTGAACACTGAAGCTTTCTTT
TRBV6-6	TRBJ1-2	.	.	CAVGGPRGYTF	TGTGCCGTCGGGGGACCTAGGGGCTACACCTTC
TRBV6-4	TRBJ2-7	TRBD1	.	CASSDSGQGGYEQYF	TGTGCCAGCAGTGACTCAGGACAGGGAGGCTACGAGCAGTACTTC
TRBV14	TRBJ1-6	.	.	CASSQVGSSYNSPLHF	TGTGCCAGCAGCCAAGTCGGGAGCTCCTATAATTCACCCCTCCACTTT
TRBV19	TRBJ2-2	.	.	CASTPSVSGELFF	TGTGCCAGTACCCCTAGCGTCTCCGGGGAGCTGTTTTTT
TRBV5-6	TRBJ2-2	.	.	CASSFTPLNTGELFF	TGTGCCAGCAGCTTCACGCCCCTAAACACCGGGGAGCTGTTTTTT
TRBV28	TRBJ2-3	TRBD2	.	CASSFEREATDTQYF	TGTGCCAGCAGTTTCGAACGGGAGGCGACAGATACGCAGTATTTT
TRBV9	TRBJ2-1	.	once	CASSLSGGDYNEQFF	TGTGCCAGCAGCCTAAGTGGCGGGGATTACAATGAGCAGTTCTTC
TRBV13	TRBJ2-1	.	.	CASSLEASYNEQFF	TGTGCCAGCAGCTTAGAAGCGAGTTACAATGAGCAGTTCTTC
TRBV5-4	TRBJ1-2	.	.	CASSLDSSYGYTF	TGTGCCAGCAGCTTGGACAGTTCCTATGGCTACACCTTC
TRBV19	TRBJ2-1	TRBD2	once	CASTTSGGLGNEQFF	TGTGCCAGTACCACTAGCGGGGGACTAGGGAATGAGCAGTTCTTC
TRBV9	TRBJ1-4	.	.	CASSPSGGKDEKLFF	TGTGCCAGCAGCCCGTCCGGGGGGAAGGATGAAAAACTGTTTTTT
TRBV9	TRBJ2-1	TRBD2	.	CASSESGGENNEQFF	TGTGCCAGCAGCGAGAGCGGGGGGGAGAACAATGAGCAGTTCTTC
TRBV13	TRBJ2-1	.	.	CASSLVAGHNEQFF	TGTGCCAGCTCTTTGGTGGCGGGCCACAATGAGCAGTTCTTC
TRBV28	TRBJ2-1	.	.	CASSWGRSSYNEQFF	TGTGCCAGCAGTTGGGGGAGGTCTTCCTACAATGAGCAGTTCTTC
TRBV7-6	TRBJ2-1	.	.	CASSLGSDEQFF	TGTGCCAGCAGCTTAGGGTCGGATGAGCAGTTCTTC
TRBV6-1	TRBJ2-2	TRBD1	.	CASWDRETGELFF	TGTGCCAGCTGGGACAGGGAGACCGGGGAGCTGTTTTTT
TRBV9	TRBJ1-2	.	.	CASSVGGSPGDYGYTF	TGTGCCAGCAGCGTAGGAGGCAGCCCAGGGGACTATGGCTACACCTTC
TRBV4-2	TRBJ2-7	TRBD2	medium-sized	CASSQELAGVWDEQYF	TGTGCCAGCAGCCAGGAACTAGCGGGAGTTTGGGACGAGCAGTACTTC
TRBV13	TRBJ2-3	TRBD2	.	CASSPGLAGTDTQYF	TGTGCCAGCAGCCCCGGACTAGCGGGCACAGATACGCAGTATTTT
TRBV7-8	TRBJ1-4	.	.	CASSSTTRSNEKLFF	TGTGCCAGCAGCTCTACGACACGGTCTAATGAAAAACTGTTTTTT
TRBV6-5	TRBJ2-1	TRBD2	.	CASSRLAGAYNEQFF	TGTGCCAGCAGCAGACTAGCGGGAGCATACAATGAGCAGTTCTTC
TRBV2	TRBJ1-1	.	.	CASKAGMGFF	TGTGCCAGCAAGGCCGGGATGGGTTTCTTT
TRBV7-6	TRBJ2-2	TRBD2	.	CASSLLAGSGELFF	TGTGCCAGCAGCTTACTAGCGGGATCCGGGGAGCTGTTTTTT
TRBV4-1	TRBJ2-5	.	.	CASSQDLETQYF	TGCGCCAGCAGCCAAGATCTAGAGACCCAGTACTTC
TRBV28	TRBJ1-2	.	.	CASSLSAGYGYTF	TGTGCCAGCAGTTTGAGTGCCGGCTATGGCTACACCTTC
TRBV18	TRBJ2-5	TRBD2	.	CASSPGTSGRSQETQYF	TGTGCCAGCTCACCCGGGACTAGCGGGAGGTCTCAAGAGACCCAGTACTTC
TRBV12-2	TRBJ2-3	.	.	CASRFVGAGGPTDTQYF	TGTGCAAGTCGCTTTGTCGGGGCGGGAGGGCCGACAGATACGCAGTATTTT
TRBV9	TRBJ2-7	TRBD2	.	CASSPSGSSYEQYF	TGTGCCAGCAGCCCTAGCGGGAGCTCCTACGAGCAGTACTTC
TRBV27	TRBJ1-5	.	.	CASSPVQDNQPQHF	TGTGCCAGCAGTCCCGTACAGGATAATCAGCCCCAGCATTTT
TRBV2	TRBJ2-1	.	few	CASSEAGSPPDNEQFF	TGTGCCAGCAGTGAGGCGGGAAGCCCACCCGACAATGAGCAGTTCTTC
TRBV7-9	TRBJ2-2	.	.	CASSLLYTGELFF	TGTGCCAGCAGCCTTCTTTACACCGGGGAGCTGTTTTTT
TRBV7-3	TRBJ2-1	TRBD2	.	CASSRRGGLNNEQFF	TGTGCCAGCAGCCGTCGGGGGGGGCTTAACAATGAGCAGTTCTTC
TRBV29-1	TRBJ1-1	.	.	CSVEGGGAEAFF	TGCAGCGTTGAGGGGGGGGGCGCTGAAGCTTTCTTT
TRBV9	TRBJ2-5	TRBD2	.	CASGDEREGQTQYF	TGTGCCAGCGGCGACGAGCGGGAGGGCCAAACCCAGTACTTC
TRBV4-1	TRBJ1-1	.	.	CASSQERWTEAFF	TGCGCCAGCAGCCAGGAGAGGTGGACTGAAGCTTTCTTT
TRBV9	TRBJ2-7	TRBD1	.	CASSGGKSYEQYF	TGTGCCAGCTCAGGGGGAAAGTCCTACGAGCAGTACTTC
TRBV5-4	TRBJ2-7	TRBD1	.	CASSLKTGVASYEQYF	TGTGCCAGCAGCTTGAAGACAGGGGTTGCCTCCTACGAGCAGTACTTC
TRBV2	TRBJ2-7	TRBD2	.	CAGLAGDYEQYF	TGTGCCGGACTAGCGGGAGACTACGAGCAGTACTTC
TRBV27	TRBJ2-1	.	.	CASSLRLRRDVIF	TGTGCCAGCAGTTTAAGGCTCCGACGGGATGTGATCTTC
TRBV7-6	TRBJ2-3	TRBD2	once	CASSLAGGHTDTQYF	TGTGCCAGCAGCTTGGCGGGGGGGCACACAGATACGCAGTATTTT
TRBV7-9	TRBJ2-7	TRBD1	.	CASSFERGPYEQYF	TGTGCCAGCAGCTTTGAAAGGGGGCCCTACGAGCAGTACTTC
TRBV9	TRBJ1-1	TRBD1	few	CASSEGGGWNTEAFF	TGTGCCAGCAGCGAAGGGGGCGGATGGAACACTGAAGCTTTCTTT
TRBV9	TRBJ2-7	TRBD2	.	CASSPFGLAGYEQYF	TGTGCCAGCAGCCCATTCGGACTAGCGGGCTACGAGCAGTACTTC
TRBV2	TRBJ2-7	.	.	CASNYGRNTYEQYF	TGTGCCAGCAATTACGGCAGGAACACCTACGAGCAGTACTTC
TRBV5-5	TRBJ1-4	TRBD1	.	CASSLTGQGGAEKLFF	TGTGCCAGCAGCTTAACGGGACAGGGCGGGGCTGAAAAACTGTTTTTT